The 25 T cell receptor beta chains presented below share a single source sample, sequenced in a study of patients and donors after allogeneic stem cell transplantation. TCRdb passed the RT-PCR reads through MiXCR, listing each CDR3 protein once. Of approximately 200,000 distinct CDR3 sequences in the sample, less than 45% were seen once. Sequenced input: blood, either unsorted or a sorted T cell fraction (not recorded which). Receptor source: a human donor who was either an allogeneic HSCT recipient or a stem cell or donor lymphocyte infusion donor (not recorded which). It is not recorded whose cells these are; they may come from a transplant donor.

This clonotype has just one count. Mismatch with germline at one junction end may stem from a read error. The chain combines TRBV28 with TRBJ2-2; 8 nucleotides align to TRBD2. Germline CDR1 is MDHEN and CDR2 is SYDVKM. The CDR3 has 14 residues. The CDR3 nucleotides read TGTGCCAGCAGCCCCCTGCGGGGGGCGGGGGAGCTGTTTTTC. This sequence encodes CASSPLRGAGELFF.

In the case of this clonotype: Relative to the germline gene, one junction end is altered; a read error may explain this. The chain links TRBV7-8 to TRBJ2-1; perhaps TRBD2 as D (6 bases). Germline V gives CDR1 SGHVS, CDR2 FQNEAQ. This CDR3 has 17 amino acids. The CDR3 here is CASSLAHSGNSYNEQFF. Written as DNA, the CDR3 is TGTGCCAGCAGCTTAGCACATAGCGGCAACTCCTACAACGAGCAGTTCTTC.

The chain uses TRBV24-1 and TRBJ2-1; weak D call: TRBD2 (5 bases). The V and J ends lost 2 bases and 4 bases respectively, with 11 bases between them. The length of the CDR3 is 15 residues. Looked up from germline, CDR1 is KGHDR and CDR2 is SFDVKD. The CDR3 protein is CATSDCPSLYNEQFF. The CDR3 nucleotides are TGTGCCACCAGTGATTGTCCTAGCCTGTACAATGAGCAGTTCTTC.

This clonotype was seen more than once but under ten times. The J gene is TRBJ1-1, the V gene TRBV29-1; no reliable D call. V shed 2 bases and J shed 6 bases, with 10 bases lying between them. This CDR3 is 12 amino acids long. CDR1 is SQVTM, CDR2 ANQGSEA, per germline. CDR3 sequence (DNA): TGCAGCGTTGAACACTGGCTTGCTGAAGCTTTCTTT. Its protein product is CSVEHWLAEAFF. The full variable domain, rest sourced from reference TRBV29-1 and TRBJ1-1, is SAVISQKPSRDICQRGTSLTIQCQVDSQVTMMFWYRQQPGQSLTLIATANQGSEATYESGFVIDKFPISRPNLTFSTLTVSNMSPEDSSIYLCSVEHWLAEAFFGQGTRLTVV.

The chain joins TRBV15 to TRBJ1-5; D gene ambiguous. Deletions cut 8 bases from V and 5 bases from J, with 13 bases between. Germline CDR1 and CDR2: LNHNV and YYDKDF (reference sequence). The CDR3 runs 13 residues. This CDR3 is CATQIGRDQPQHF. CDR3 in DNA: TGTGCCACCCAGATAGGGCGGGATCAGCCCCAGCATTTT. Full variable domain (rest looked up from reference TRBV15 and TRBJ1-5): DAMVIQNPRYQVTQFGKPVTLSCSQTLNHNVMYWYQQKSSQAPKLLFHYYDKDFNNEADTPDNFQSRRPNTSFCFLDIRSPGLGDTAMYLCATQIGRDQPQHFGDGTRLSIL.

This clonotype was counted only a few times. The CDR3 sequence: CASSWDSLNTEAFF. The CDR3 DNA is TGTGCCAGCAGCTGGGACAGCTTGAACACTGAAGCTTTCTTT. This rearrangement joins TRBV4-2 to TRBJ1-1; the match to TRBD1 covers 7 bases. V lost 5 bases, J lost 0 bases, and 3 bases stayed unmatched. The CDR3 has 14 residues. Looked up from germline, CDR1 is LGHNA and CDR2 is YNFKEQ.

A few counts support this clonotype. The V and J genes are TRBV7-9 and TRBJ1-5, with D possibly TRBD1 on 6 matching bases. Germline lookup yields CDR1 SEHNR and CDR2 FQNEAQ (reference sequence). The V and J ends lost 6 bases and 3 bases respectively, with 15 bases between them. This CDR3 contains 15 residues. CDR3 DNA sequence: TGTGCCAGCAGTTCGGACGGACAGAACAATCAGCCCCAGCATTTT. Translating gives CASSSDGQNNQPQHF.

CDR3 coding DNA: TGTGCCAGCAGCACCCGGGACCCACCCGACACTGAAGCTTTCTTT. Its protein product is CASSTRDPPDTEAFF. V is TRBV5-6 and J is TRBJ1-1; TRBD1 is a possible D gene (5 bases). CDR1 is SGHDT, CDR2 YYEEEE, per germline. This CDR3 has 15 residues. The V end was cut by 4 bases, the J end by 3 bases, with 16 bases between.

This clonotype was observed a few times. CDR3 nucleotide sequence: TGTGCCAGCAGACCCTCGGACAGGGAGGGTTTCCCCCTCCACTTT. Protein: CASRPSDREGFPLHF. This rearrangement joins TRBV7-2 to TRBJ1-6, with 8 bases fitting TRBD1. The germline gives CDR1 SGHTA, CDR2 FQGNSA. This CDR3 is 15 amino acids long. Trimming at V came to 6 bases and at J to 13 bases, leaving 14 bases not matched to a gene.

The rearrangement links TRBV7-9 to TRBJ1-5; 8 nucleotides line up with TRBD1. Germline V CDR1 and CDR2: SEHNR, FQNEAQ (reference sequence). The CDR3 runs 15 residues. With V trimmed by 4 bases and J by 3 bases, 5 bases remained unmatched. The CDR3 DNA reads as TGTGCCAGCAGCTCTGGGACAGGTCACAATCAGCCCCAGCATTTT. This gives the protein CASSSGTGHNQPQHF.

This clonotype was recorded a few times. The rearrangement joins TRBV12-3 or TRBV12-4 to TRBJ1-5; D is uncertain. This CDR3 has 12 residues. V was pared by 1 base and J by 6 bases, with 4 bases between. The CDR3 DNA follows: TGTGCCAGCAGTTTAGTGGGTCAGCCCCAGCATTTT. Its translation: CASSLVGQPQHF.

The table lists this clonotype with a few counts. The chain employs TRBV12-3 or TRBV12-4 and TRBJ2-7; TRBD2 might be the D (5 bases). Trimming took off 7 bases at V and 2 bases at J, with 12 bases between the two ends. CDR3 length equals 13 residues. CDR3 in DNA: TGTGCCAGCACCAGCGGCGGAGCCTACGAGCAGTACTTC. Protein product: CASTSGGAYEQYF.

V and J are TRBV21-1 and TRBJ1-2. TRBV21-1 represents a pseudogene. This CDR3 region has 15 residues. The chain's CDR3 is CASSKGANISYGYTF. CDR3 in DNA: TGTGCCAGCAGCAAAGGGGCAAATATTTCTTATGGCTACACCTTC.

The chain is built from TRBV5-1 and TRBJ2-3; D not certain. Per germline, CDR1 SGHRS and CDR2 YFSETQ. The CDR3 length is 14 residues. Trimming took 0 bases from V and 1 from J, leaving 6 bases between them. In nucleotides, the CDR3 is TGCGCCAGCAGCTTGGCCGCAGGCACAGATACGCAGTATTTT. Translated, it gives CASSLAAGTDTQYF.

To note about this clonotype: The junction departs from the called germline gene at one end, perhaps through a read error. The CDR3 loop is CASKEWGDRTDTRYF. As DNA, the CDR3 is TGTGCCAGCAAGGAGTGGGGCGACCGTACAGATACGCGGTATTTT. The chain recombines TRBV6-5 with TRBJ2-3; a possible D gene is TRBD1 (5 bases). The CDR3 covers 15 residues. Germline V gene sequence: CDR1 MNHEY, CDR2 SVGAGI.

This clonotype was detected a few times. The J gene is TRBJ2-2, the V gene TRBV3-1; 7 bases map to TRBD2. The CDR3 runs to 13 residues. Losses at the gene ends were 7 bases for V and 5 bases for J; bases not matched to a gene: 4. Looked up from germline, CDR1 is LGHDT and CDR2 is YNNKEL (reference sequence). CDR3 in amino acids: CASTFSGTGELFF. The CDR3 DNA is TGTGCCAGCACCTTTAGCGGGACCGGGGAGCTGTTTTTT.

The gene calls are TRBV5-1 and TRBJ2-6; 11 bases match TRBD2. Trimming cost V 0 bases and J 4 bases; bases outside gene matches: 6. Germline lookup yields CDR1 SGHRS and CDR2 YFSETQ. This CDR3 has 18 amino acids. The CDR3 DNA is TGCGCCAGCAGCTTGGTAGCGGGAGGGCCGTCGGGGGCCAACGTCCTGACTTTC. Protein: CASSLVAGGPSGANVLTF.

This clonotype was seen more than once but under ten times. This chain links TRBV7-2 with TRBJ1-5, with 8 bases that match TRBD1. This CDR3 region has 15 residues. With V trimmed by 2 bases and J by 7 bases, 7 bases remained unmatched. Germline CDR1 and CDR2: SGHTA and FQGNSA. CDR3 sequence reads: CASSLRQGAGQPQHF. Here the CDR3 DNA reads TGTGCCAGCAGCTTAAGGCAGGGGGCCGGGCAGCCCCAGCATTTT.

This chain links TRBV27 with TRBJ1-5; D perhaps matches TRBD1 (5 bases). The CDR3 length is 14 residues. Trimming left V 6 bases short and J 3 bases short, with 12 bases between. From germline, CDR1 is MNHEY and CDR2 SMNVEV (reference sequence). The CDR3 sequence is CASSRDGYNQPQHF. The CDR3 DNA follows: TGTGCCAGCAGCAGGGACGGATACAATCAGCCCCAGCATTTT.

The CDR3: CASTPGTGGNQPQHF. CDR3 nucleotides: TGTGCCAGCACCCCAGGGACAGGGGGGAATCAGCCCCAGCATTTT. This sequence joins TRBV6-2 or TRBV6-3 and TRBJ1-5, with TRBD1 identical over 11 bases. Germline CDR1 and CDR2: MNHEY and SVGEGT. The CDR3 runs to 15 residues. After removal of 7 bases from V and 4 bases from J, the junction contained 6 bases not matched to a gene.

This clonotype has just one count. The V call is TRBV6-5, the J call TRBJ2-7; tentative D call: TRBD2 (7 bases). Germline loops: CDR1 MNHEY, CDR2 SVGAGI. Trimming removed 2 bases from V and 6 bases from J, with 17 bases in between. The CDR3 is 15 amino acids. CDR3 DNA: TGTGCCAGCAGTTACCAGCGGGACATCCTCTTCGAGCAGTACTTC. It specifies CASSYQRDILFEQYF.

This clonotype was detected only a few times. V gene TRBV12-3 or TRBV12-4 combines with J gene TRBJ2-5; D not certain. The ends were cut back, 3 bases at V and 4 bases at J, with 6 bases in the middle. CDR3 length: 12 residues. CDR3 loop: CASSLRPETQYF. CDR3 DNA: TGTGCCAGCAGTTTGCGGCCAGAGACCCAGTACTTC.

This clonotype appeared once. The CDR3 region is CASRDGTSTEAFF. The CDR3 DNA follows: TGTGCCAGCAGGGATGGGACCTCCACTGAAGCTTTCTTT. The gene calls are TRBV6-2 or TRBV6-3 and TRBJ1-1; a possible D gene is TRBD1 (5 bases). This CDR3 comprises 13 residues. The germline V gene encodes CDR1 MNHEY and CDR2 SVGEGT. The V end lost 6 bases, the J end lost 4 bases, and 12 bases lay between the germline ends.

This clonotype came up once. The chain uses TRBV7-2 and TRBJ2-3; D might be TRBD1 or TRBD2, each matching 5 bases. The germline V gene encodes CDR1 SGHTA and CDR2 FQGNSA. The CDR3 covers 15 residues. V lost 1 base, J lost 6 bases, and 14 bases lay in between. The CDR3 is CASSLEWDGADTQYF. Written as DNA, the CDR3 is TGTGCCAGCAGCTTAGAGTGGGACGGAGCTGATACGCAGTATTTT. Supplemented by reference TRBV7-2 and TRBJ2-3, the full variable domain reads GAGVSQSPSNKVTEKGKDVELRCDPISGHTALYWYRQSLGQGLEFLIYFQGNSAPDKSGLPSDRFSAERTGGSVSTLTIQRTQQEDSAVYLCASSLEWDGADTQYFGPGTRLTVL.

The chain carries TRBV3-1 and TRBJ1-5; D unclear. Germline V gives CDR1 LGHDT, CDR2 YNNKEL (reference sequence). The V and J ends lost 2 bases and 5 bases respectively, with 10 bases between them. This CDR3 contains 14 residues. For the CDR3, the DNA is TGTGCCAGCAGCCAAAACGGGGTTGATCAGCCCCAGCATTTT. Its protein product is CASSQNGVDQPQHF.